Below, one TCR beta chain is given with its context. The target antigen is unknown. This specimen belongs to a study of CXCR3-negative and CXCR3-positive naive CD8 T cells. About the study: Summed over all libraries, TRB reads came to around 140 million, with about 1.5 +/- 0.3 million per library. Study findings and constraints: Comparison of naive CXCR3-negative and CXCR3-positive cells revealed similar TRBV-TRBJ usage, while memory cells differed. Expression of CXCR3 was partially reduced after cryopreservation, and fresh PBMCs were used in most assays. Diversity ran similarly high across both naive subsets but far lower in memory CD8+ cells.

The libraries of TRB cDNA were constructed through 5' RACE using UMI labels. TCRdb reanalyzed the 5' RACE reads and collapses them to one entry per CDR3 protein, without DNA. The sample has approximately 38,000 distinct CDR3 sequences; the top ten hold roughly 8%. This receptor was taken from a human donor in good health. Some clones in this sample may be carry-over from other donors' samples. The sequencing input was memory CD8+ T cells from blood.

CDR3 loop: CASSLVRGASYEQYF. The gene calls are TRBV7-9 and TRBJ2-7; checking the TCRdb D call of TRBD1 is not possible without DNA. The CDR3 totals 15 residues. Germline CDR1 SEHNR, CDR2 FQNEAQ (reference sequence).